This T cell receptor (beta chain) originates from a study of T cell responses to AZD1222 COVID-19 vaccine. There are 16 residues in the CDR3. The germline CDR1 and CDR2 sequences are SGDLS and YYNGEE. Trimming cost V 0 bases and J 5 bases; bases outside gene matches: 8. TCRdb keeps only in-frame clones here, not all; method: immunoSEQ multiplex PCR. The sample contains about 120,000 clones, 85% to 90% of which appear only once. V usage is TRBV9 and J usage is TRBJ2-1, with TRBD2 identical over 7 bases. The sequence derives from an adult in good health. Sequences were derived from peripheral blood, sampled on day 0 of MenACWY control vaccination. CDR3 in DNA: TGTGCCAGCAGCGTAGGTGGCGGGAGACTCGACAATGAGCAGTTCTTC. Encoded protein: CASSVGGGRLDNEQFF.